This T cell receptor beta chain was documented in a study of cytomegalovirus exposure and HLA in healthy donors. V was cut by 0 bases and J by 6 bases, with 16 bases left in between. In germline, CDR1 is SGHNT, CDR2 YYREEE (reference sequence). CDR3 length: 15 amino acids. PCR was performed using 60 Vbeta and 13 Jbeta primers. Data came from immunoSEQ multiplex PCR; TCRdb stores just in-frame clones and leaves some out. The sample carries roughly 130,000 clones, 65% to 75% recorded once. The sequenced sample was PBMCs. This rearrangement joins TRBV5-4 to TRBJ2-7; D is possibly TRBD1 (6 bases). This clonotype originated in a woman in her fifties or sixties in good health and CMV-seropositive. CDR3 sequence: CASSLVSGALGEQYF. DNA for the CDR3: TGTGCCAGCAGCTTGGTGTCAGGGGCTCTTGGCGAGCAGTACTTC.